This T cell receptor beta chain derives from a study of long-term antiretroviral therapy in people with HIV. CDR1 and CDR2 from the germline V gene are MNHEY and SMNVEV (reference sequence). The CDR3 runs 16 residues. V trimming: 5 bases; J trimming: 6 bases; junction bases outside the gene matches: 12. Regarding this clone: The antigen is not known.

General observations from the study: It was observed that HIV repertoires exhibited narrower CDR3 length ranges than controls.

Run at survey level, the immunoSEQ assay was version v3.0. Method: immunoSEQ multiplex PCR; TCRdb's copy keeps in-frame clones and lacks some. The table lists 30,000 to 35,000 clones, roughly 74% of them singletons, with 3% to 3.5% in the top ten. The chain has TRBV27 and TRBJ2-1; 8 positions match TRBD1. This receptor was identified in a man aged 50-59 years with HIV. The sample consisted of unsorted PBMCs, taken 3 years after starting antiretroviral therapy. For the CDR3, the DNA is TGTGCCAGCAGTCCCTGGGGCGGGACAGGTAGCAATGAGCAGTTCTTC. This codes for CASSPWGGTGSNEQFF.